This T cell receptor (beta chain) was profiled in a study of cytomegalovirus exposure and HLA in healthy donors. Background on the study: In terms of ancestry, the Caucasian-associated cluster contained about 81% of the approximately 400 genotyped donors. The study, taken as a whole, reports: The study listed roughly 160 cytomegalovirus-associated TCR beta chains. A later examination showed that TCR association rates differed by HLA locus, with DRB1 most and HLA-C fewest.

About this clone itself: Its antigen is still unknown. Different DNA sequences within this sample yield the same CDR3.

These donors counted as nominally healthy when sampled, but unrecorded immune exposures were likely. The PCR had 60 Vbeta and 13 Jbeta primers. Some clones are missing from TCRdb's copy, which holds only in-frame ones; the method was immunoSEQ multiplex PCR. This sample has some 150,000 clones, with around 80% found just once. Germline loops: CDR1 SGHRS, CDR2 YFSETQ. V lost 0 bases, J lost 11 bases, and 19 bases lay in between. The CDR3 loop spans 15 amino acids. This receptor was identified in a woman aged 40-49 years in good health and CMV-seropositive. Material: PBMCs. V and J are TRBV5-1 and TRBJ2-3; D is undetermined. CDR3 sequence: CASSLDSPEKRGQYF. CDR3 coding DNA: TGCGCCAGCAGCTTGGATAGCCCAGAAAAACGAGGGCAGTATTTT.